Listed below are T cell receptor beta chains from one sample, sequenced in a study of blood T cell repertoires in COVID-19. Only in-frame clones appear in the TCRdb table, and some are missing; sequencing was by immunoSEQ multiplex PCR. The repertoire holds 150,000 to 170,000 clones, with around 79% as singletons. The sequenced material came from peripheral blood. All receptors come from a man older than 75 with acute or convalescent COVID-19. The CDR3 runs from the conserved cysteine through the conserved F or W. The D gene is left open where the match is weak. Rows give clone size only sometimes, using once, few, many, or a class for an expanded clone.

J	D	size	V	DNA	CDR3
TRBJ2-2	TRBD2	-	TRBV5-1	TGCGCCAGCAGCCCCATGAGTGGGACTAGCGGGGGCCAGACCGGGGAGCTGTTTTTT	CASSPMSGTSGGQTGELFF
TRBJ1-5	-	-	TRBV6-5	TGTGCCACCTCAGGGCGGCAGGGCGATCAGCCCCAGCATTTT	CATSGRQGDQPQHF
TRBJ1-6	TRBD1	-	TRBV9	TGTGCCAGCAGCGCGGGACAGGGTCAAAATTCACCCCTCCACTTT	CASSAGQGQNSPLHF
TRBJ2-2	-	-	TRBV5-5	TGTGCCAGCAGCTTCCTCGGGACAAACACCGGGGAGCTGTTTTTT	CASSFLGTNTGELFF
TRBJ2-5	-	-	TRBV7-9	TGTGCCAGCAGCTTACTATCGACTTACCAGTACTTC	CASSLLSTYQYF
TRBJ2-3	TRBD2	-	TRBV5-1	TGCGCCAGCAGCTTGCGCGGGGGGGCCGGAGATACGCAGTATTTT	CASSLRGGAGDTQYF
TRBJ2-1	-	-	TRBV19	TGTGCCAGTAGTATGGTCGGGACTCATTACAATGAGCAGTTCTTC	CASSMVGTHYNEQFF
TRBJ1-2	TRBD1	few	TRBV18	TGTGCCAGCTCACCACCTGCAGGGGGTTTATATGGCTACACCTTC	CASSPPAGGLYGYTF
TRBJ1-5	-	-	TRBV5-1	TGCGCCAGCAGTGCAACAGACCAGGAGCCCCAGCATTTT	CASSATDQEPQHF
TRBJ1-4	-	once	TRBV25-1	TGTGCCAGCAGTGAATCGAGGGGGGGGTATGAAAAACTGTTTTTT	CASSESRGGYEKLFF
TRBJ2-2	TRBD1	-	TRBV2	TGTGCCAGCAGACCGGGACAGGGGAACACCGGGGAGCTGTTTTTT	CASRPGQGNTGELFF
TRBJ1-1	TRBD1	-	TRBV11-2	TGTGCCAGCAGCCCCAGACAGGGGAAAGCAATGAACACTGAAGCTTTCTTT	CASSPRQGKAMNTEAFF
TRBJ2-2	TRBD1	-	TRBV30	TGTGCCTGGAGAAAGCAGGGGGACACCGGGGAGCTGTTTTTT	CAWRKQGDTGELFF
TRBJ2-7	TRBD2	many	TRBV6-2/TRBV6-3	TGTGCCAGCAGTGCGACTAGCGGGGCAGCCGAGCAGTACTTC	CASSATSGAAEQYF
TRBJ1-5	-	few	TRBV7-8	TGTGCCAGCAGCTTATACAGGGATTGGAGTCAGCCCCAGCATTTT	CASSLYRDWSQPQHF
TRBJ1-1	-	-	TRBV19	TGTGCCAGTAGCCTAGGTTCGGGTGAAGCTTTCTTT	CASSLGSGEAFF
TRBJ1-1	-	-	TRBV5-5	TGTGCCAGCAGCTTGGGGCCAGAAAACACTGAAGCTTTCTTT	CASSLGPENTEAFF
TRBJ1-4	TRBD1	-	TRBV2	TGTGCCAGCAGTGGTGACAGGGGGGTAGTAAAAAAACTGTTTTTT	CASSGDRGVVKKLFF
TRBJ2-5	-	-	TRBV5-5	TGTGCCAGCAGCTTGGCCCCACCGGGACCAGCGGGGACCCAGTACTTC	CASSLAPPGPAGTQYF
TRBJ2-3	TRBD2	-	TRBV10-3	TGTGCCAGCAAGACTAGCGCAGATACGCAGTATTTT	CASKTSADTQYF
TRBJ1-5	-	-	TRBV7-8	TGTGCCAGCAGCTCCGGGACATATTCATCGACCCAGCATTTT	CASSSGTYSSTQHF
TRBJ1-5	-	-	TRBV28	TGTGCCAGCAGTTTATATGGGGGCGTCAATCAGCCCCAGCATTTT	CASSLYGGVNQPQHF
TRBJ2-7	TRBD1	-	TRBV6-5	TGTGCCAGCAGCCCGGGACAGAACTACGAGCAGTACTTC	CASSPGQNYEQYF
TRBJ1-1	-	once	TRBV5-1	TGCGCCAGCAGCCAAATACAGGGCAATTATCGAGAAGCTTTCTTT	CASSQIQGNYREAFF
TRBJ1-1	-	-	TRBV6-4	TGTGCCAGCAGTGACTCGCCAGGGCTGAACACTGAAGCTTTCTTT	CASSDSPGLNTEAFF
TRBJ2-6	-	-	TRBV5-1	TGCGCCAGCAGCCCCCGGGTCCTAGGCATGGCTGGGGCCAACGTCCTGACTTTC	CASSPRVLGMAGANVLTF
TRBJ1-5	-	-	TRBV7-7	TGTGCTAGCAGCTTAGGGCCAGGTCAGCCCCAGCATTTT	CASSLGPGQPQHF
TRBJ2-5	TRBD2	-	TRBV19	TGTGCCAGCGGGACTAGCGGGGGGGCGGAGACCCAGTACTTC	CASGTSGGAETQYF
TRBJ2-6	TRBD1	-	TRBV7-9	TGTGCCAGCAGCGGAAGGACAGGGGGCTCAATAGGGGCCAACGTCCTGACTTTC	CASSGRTGGSIGANVLTF
TRBJ2-1	TRBD1	-	TRBV4-3	TGCGCCAGCAGCCTGGGACAGGGAGGTTTGACAGGGGAGCAGTTCTTC	CASSLGQGGLTGEQFF
TRBJ2-2	TRBD1	-	TRBV18	TGTGCCAGCTCACCACGCGAACAGGGGTCCTTCACCGGGGAGCTGTTTTTT	CASSPREQGSFTGELFF
TRBJ2-7	TRBD2	-	TRBV6-6	TGTGCCAGCAGTTATCGGGGGGATAAGCCCTACGAGCAGTACTTC	CASSYRGDKPYEQYF
TRBJ2-2	TRBD1	once	TRBV5-6	TGTGCCAGCAGCTGGACAGGGGAAGCGAACACCGGGGAGCTGTTTTTT	CASSWTGEANTGELFF
TRBJ2-5	TRBD2	-	TRBV7-2	TGTGCCAGCAGCTCGGGACTAGCGAGAGGGACCCAGTACTTC	CASSSGLARGTQYF
TRBJ2-7	-	once	TRBV7-8	TGTGCCAGCAGCTTAGGTAACGAGGGACTGAGCTCCTACGAGCAGTACTTC	CASSLGNEGLSSYEQYF
TRBJ1-6	-	-	TRBV10-3	TGTGCCATCAGTGAATTTTTCGCAGGGGCTAATAATTCACCCCTCCACTTT	CAISEFFAGANNSPLHF
TRBJ1-2	-	-	TRBV19	TGTGCCAGTAGTATCGCCCAGGGAGGCTATGGCTACACCTTC	CASSIAQGGYGYTF
TRBJ2-5	-	-	TRBV24-1	TGTGCCACCAGTGATCCGGGTGTACAAGAGACCCAGTACTTC	CATSDPGVQETQYF
TRBJ2-7	-	-	TRBV6-5	TGTGCCAGCACTAGGGCCGCGGGACCCTACGAGCAATACTTC	CASTRAAGPYEQYF
TRBJ1-3	-	-	TRBV15	TGTGCCACCAGCAGAGGGGGGACTGCAGGAAACACCATATATTTT	CATSRGGTAGNTIYF
TRBJ2-2	TRBD2	-	TRBV3-1/TRBV3-2	TGTGCCAGCAGCCACCTGACTAGCGGGGTCACCGGGGAGCTGTTTTTT	CASSHLTSGVTGELFF
TRBJ1-4	-	-	TRBV2	TGTGCCAGCAGTGACCCGGTAGCTAATGAAAAACTGTTTTTT	CASSDPVANEKLFF
TRBJ2-7	TRBD1	-	TRBV20-1	TGCAGTGCTAGTTTCGGGACAGGGACGGAGCAGTACTTC	CSASFGTGTEQYF
TRBJ1-1	TRBD1	-	TRBV5-1	TGCGCCAGCAGCTTGGGGAATACAGGGGGCACTGAAGCTTTCTTT	CASSLGNTGGTEAFF
TRBJ1-5	TRBD1	-	TRBV15	TGTGCCACCAGCAGAACTGGGACAGGGGCGGTTATGGACCAGCATTTT	CATSRTGTGAVMDQHF
TRBJ1-4	TRBD1	-	TRBV7-2	TGTGCCAGCAGCCCCTCTAGGGGGCTAGGGGAAAAACTGTTTTTT	CASSPSRGLGEKLFF
TRBJ1-5	-	-	TRBV19	TGTGCCAGTAGTCCATTCCCGACAGCATCCCGTAGCAATCAGCCCCAGCATTTT	CASSPFPTASRSNQPQHF
TRBJ2-1	-	few	TRBV2	TGTGCCAGCACCCTCGGGGGCTACAATGAGCAGTTCTTC	CASTLGGYNEQFF
TRBJ2-3	TRBD1	-	TRBV5-1	TGCGCCAGCAGCCTCGGACAGGGCAAAGATACGCAGTATTTT	CASSLGQGKDTQYF
TRBJ2-5	TRBD2	-	TRBV5-4	TGTGCCAGCAGCTTGGTAGCCGGGAGGGGACCGCAAGAGACCCAGTACTTC	CASSLVAGRGPQETQYF
TRBJ1-6	TRBD1	-	TRBV19	TGTGCCGGAAAGGGACAGGGTAATTCACCCCTCCACTTT	CAGKGQGNSPLHF